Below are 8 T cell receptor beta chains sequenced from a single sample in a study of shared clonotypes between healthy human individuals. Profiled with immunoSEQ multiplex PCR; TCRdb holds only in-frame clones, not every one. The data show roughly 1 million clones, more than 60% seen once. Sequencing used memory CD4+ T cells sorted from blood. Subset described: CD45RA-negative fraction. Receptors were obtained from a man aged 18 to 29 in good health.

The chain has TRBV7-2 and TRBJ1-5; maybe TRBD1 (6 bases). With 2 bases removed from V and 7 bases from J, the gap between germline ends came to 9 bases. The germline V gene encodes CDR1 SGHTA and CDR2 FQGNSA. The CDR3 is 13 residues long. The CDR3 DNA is TGTGCCAGCAGCTTAAACAGGGTCCAGCCCCAGCATTTT. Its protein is CASSLNRVQPQHF.

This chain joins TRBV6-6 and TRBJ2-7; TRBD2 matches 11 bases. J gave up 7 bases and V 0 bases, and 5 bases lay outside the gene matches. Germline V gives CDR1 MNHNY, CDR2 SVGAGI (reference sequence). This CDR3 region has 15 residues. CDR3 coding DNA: TGTGCCAGCAGTTACTCGACTAGCGGGAAAGAAGAGCAGTACTTC. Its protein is CASSYSTSGKEEQYF.

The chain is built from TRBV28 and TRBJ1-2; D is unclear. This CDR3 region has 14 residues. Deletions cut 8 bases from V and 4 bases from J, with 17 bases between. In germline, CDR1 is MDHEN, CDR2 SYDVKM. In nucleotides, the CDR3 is TGTGCCAGCGGCCCCAACAGCTACTTCTATGGCTACACCTTC. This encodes CASGPNSYFYGYTF.

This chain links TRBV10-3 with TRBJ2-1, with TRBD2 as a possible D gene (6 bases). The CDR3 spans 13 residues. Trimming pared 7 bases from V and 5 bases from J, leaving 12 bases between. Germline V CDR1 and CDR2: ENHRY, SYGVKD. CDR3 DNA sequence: TGTGCCATCAACGGGGGTACCAACAATGAGCAGTTCTTC. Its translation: CAINGGTNNEQFF.

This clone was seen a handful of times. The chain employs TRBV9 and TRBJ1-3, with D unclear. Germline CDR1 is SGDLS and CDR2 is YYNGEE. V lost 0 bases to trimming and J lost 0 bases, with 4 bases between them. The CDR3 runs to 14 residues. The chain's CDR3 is CASSVGLSGNTIYF. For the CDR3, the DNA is TGTGCCAGCAGCGTAGGACTCTCTGGAAACACCATATATTTT.

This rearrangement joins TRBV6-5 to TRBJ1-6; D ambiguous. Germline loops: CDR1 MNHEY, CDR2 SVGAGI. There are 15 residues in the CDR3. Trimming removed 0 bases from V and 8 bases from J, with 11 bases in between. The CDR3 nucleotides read TGTGCCAGCAGTTACTCGAACACGGTTGATTCACCCCTCCACTTT. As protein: CASSYSNTVDSPLHF.

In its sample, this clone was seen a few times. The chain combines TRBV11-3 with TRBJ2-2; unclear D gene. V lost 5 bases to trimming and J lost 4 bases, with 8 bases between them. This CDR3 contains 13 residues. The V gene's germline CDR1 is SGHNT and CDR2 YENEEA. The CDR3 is CASSQLFTGELFF. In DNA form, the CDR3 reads TGTGCCAGCAGCCAGTTATTCACCGGGGAGCTGTTTTTT.

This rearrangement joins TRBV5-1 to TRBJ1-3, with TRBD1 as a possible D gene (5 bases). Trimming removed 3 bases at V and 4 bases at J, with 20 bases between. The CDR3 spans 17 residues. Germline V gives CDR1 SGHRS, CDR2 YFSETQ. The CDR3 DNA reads TGCGCCAGCAGCTCGGGGACGGAACTCGGTACGGGAAACACCATATATTTT. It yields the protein CASSSGTELGTGNTIYF.